The sequence of this TCR beta chain was determined in a study of technical replicates of blood from a few donors. Profiling relied on immunoSEQ multiplex PCR, and the TCRdb table lists in-frame clones only, not all of them. The sample contains tens of thousands of clones, over 80% of which appear only once. The CDR3 length is 15 residues. V was clipped by 6 bases and J by 1 base; unmatched bases: 6. Germline V gene lookup returns CDR1 WSHSY and CDR2 SAAADI. The sample comprised T cells isolated from PBMCs. This sequence joins TRBV10-2 and TRBJ2-5; 9 bases map to TRBD1. This TCR was sampled from a human donor in good health. The CDR3 DNA follows: TGCGCCAGCAGAGTAGGACAGGGGCTCCAAGAGACCCAGTACTTC. Translation: CASRVGQGLQETQYF.